These 14 T cell receptor beta chains were sequenced from one sample in a study of Graves' ophthalmopathy and Graves' hyperthyroidism. The study amplified TCR beta CDR3 regions using RNA transcripts. RT-PCR in the first round used HTBI primers; a second-round multiplex PCR followed. TCRdb itself ran the multiplex PCR reads through MiXCR, one entry per CDR3 protein. Of around 1,000,000 distinct CDR3 sequences listed, about 38% are singletons. The sample consisted of peripheral blood or thyroid tissue (not recorded which). The receptors derive from an adult man with Graves' hyperthyroidism.

The chain employs TRBV12-3 or TRBV12-4 and TRBJ2-7, with 9 bases that match TRBD1. The CDR3 is 15 residues long. Trimming removed 4 bases from V and 2 bases from J; junction bases left unmatched: 6. The CDR3 protein is CASSSGQGRPYEQYF. CDR3 sequence (DNA): TGTGCCAGCAGTTCCGGACAGGGGAGGCCCTACGAGCAGTACTTC.

This clonotype was counted once. The chain combines TRBV7-9 with TRBJ1-3; D might be TRBD1 (5 bases). The CDR3 totals 15 residues. CDR1 and CDR2 from the germline V gene are SEHNR and FQNEAQ (reference sequence). Trimming left V 4 bases short and J 2 bases short, with 12 bases between. This CDR3 is CASSSGSVPGNTIYF. The CDR3 bases are TGTGCCAGCAGCTCAGGGTCGGTGCCTGGAAACACCATATATTTT.

CDR3 nucleotides: TGTGCCAGCAGTTTCACAAATACCAGGGCCTACGAGCAGTACTTC. It encodes CASSFTNTRAYEQYF. This sequence joins TRBV12-3 or TRBV12-4 and TRBJ2-7, with D possibly being TRBD1 (5 bases). Trimming stripped 3 bases from V and 2 bases from J, with 14 bases between. This CDR3 has 15 amino acids.

A note on this clonotype: At one end the junction does not follow the germline gene, possibly because of a read error. The rearrangement links TRBV7-9 to TRBJ2-7; 9 positions agree with TRBD1. The CDR3 extends over 16 amino acids. Germline CDR1 and CDR2: SEHNR and FQNEAQ (reference sequence). The CDR3 nucleotides are TGTGCCAGCAGCGCGAGCGACAGGGGGGGATCCTACGGGCAGTACTTC. Its protein product is CASSASDRGGSYGQYF.

The chain combines TRBV12-3 or TRBV12-4 with TRBJ2-2; TRBD1 matches 8 bases. The V segment lost 6 bases and the J segment 2 bases; nucleotides outside the gene matches: 11. The CDR3 is made up of 17 amino acids. CDR3 loop: CASSLRTGITNTGELFF. The CDR3 DNA follows: TGTGCCAGCAGCCTCCGGACAGGGATCACTAACACCGGGGAGCTGTTTTTT.

In its sample, this clonotype was seen many times. The chain employs TRBV7-9 and TRBJ1-1, with D uncertain. CDR3 length: 17 amino acids. The germline CDR1 and CDR2 sequences are SEHNR and FQNEAQ (reference sequence). V dropped 1 base and J dropped 1 base, with 16 bases sitting between them. The CDR3 sequence is CASSLGEGLYQNTEAFF. CDR3 bases: TGTGCCAGCAGCTTAGGAGAGGGATTGTACCAGAACACTGAAGCTTTCTTT.

The chain carries TRBV29-1 and TRBJ1-1, with D possibly being TRBD1 (6 bases). Deletions cut 3 bases from V and 8 bases from J, with 16 bases between. The CDR3 runs 13 residues. Per germline, CDR1 SQVTM and CDR2 ANQGSEA. Written as DNA, the CDR3 is TGCAGCGTTGAGCGGGGGCCGGGGGGCGAAGCTTTCTTT. Protein product: CSVERGPGGEAFF.

For this clonotype: A read error may be the cause here, since a much bigger clone is one base away. The chain couples TRBV10-3 to TRBJ1-2; 10 positions agree with TRBD1. V lost 8 bases and J lost 7; bases outside the gene matches: 7. Germline assignment: CDR1 ENHRY and CDR2 SYGVKD. The CDR3 spans 13 residues. CDR3 sequence reads: CAIGGQGLFGYTF. The CDR3 DNA follows: TGTGCCATCGGGGGACAGGGGCTTTTTGGCTACACCTTC.

There are many counts of this clonotype. The chain links TRBV7-9 to TRBJ1-1; D ambiguous. V was trimmed by 2 bases and J by 1 base, leaving 8 bases between them. This CDR3 has 14 amino acids. Germline lookup yields CDR1 SEHNR and CDR2 FQNEAQ (reference sequence). The CDR3 sequence is CASSLNKPNTEAFF. For the CDR3, the DNA is TGTGCCAGCAGCTTAAACAAGCCGAACACTGAAGCTTTCTTT.

The gene calls are TRBV29-1 and TRBJ1-5; TRBD1 aligns across 7 bases. Unmatched junction bases numbered 5, after V lost 4 bases and J lost 5 bases. The CDR3 extends over 13 amino acids. Germline CDR1 SQVTM, CDR2 ANQGSEA. In DNA, the CDR3 is TGCAGCGTTGGGACAGGAGGCCATCAGCCCCAGCATTTT. It specifies CSVGTGGHQPQHF.

This clonotype occurred many times. The chain uses TRBV29-1 and TRBJ2-7, with TRBD1 as a possible D gene (6 bases). Germline CDR1 reads SQVTM; CDR2 reads ANQGSEA. This CDR3 has 16 amino acids. Trimming stripped 3 bases from V and 5 bases from J, with 23 bases between. The CDR3 bases are TGCAGCGTTGATTTTCGTGGACAGCTTTCGTCTAACGAGCAGTACTTC. Its translation is CSVDFRGQLSSNEQYF.

The table lists this clonotype with a few counts. For the CDR3, the DNA is TGCGCCAGCAGCCAAGATATGGCTAGCGGGGCATACGAGCAGTACTTC. It specifies CASSQDMASGAYEQYF. V usage is TRBV4-3 and J usage is TRBJ2-7; 9 bases align to TRBD2. Germline V lookup: CDR1 LGHNA, CDR2 YSLEER. The CDR3 consists of 16 residues. J was trimmed by 4 bases and V by 0 bases; bases with no gene match: 7.

V is TRBV7-8 and J is TRBJ2-7; D remains unclear. Germline CDR1 and CDR2: SGHVS and FQNEAQ. Trimming cost V 5 bases and J 3 bases, with 11 bases left between them. The CDR3 loop spans 13 amino acids. The CDR3 DNA sequence: TGTGCCAGCAGCCCTGTAGGCGGCTACGAGCAGTACTTC. Protein sequence: CASSPVGGYEQYF.

V usage is TRBV6-6 and J usage is TRBJ1-3; perhaps TRBD1 as D (5 bases). V was pared by 4 bases and J by 2 bases, with 15 bases between. Per the germline V gene, CDR1 is MNHNY and CDR2 is SVGAGI (reference sequence). CDR3 length equals 16 residues. The CDR3 DNA reads TGTGCCAGCAGTTCTCTGTGGGGGAGAACTGGAAACACCATATATTTT. Its protein is CASSSLWGRTGNTIYF.